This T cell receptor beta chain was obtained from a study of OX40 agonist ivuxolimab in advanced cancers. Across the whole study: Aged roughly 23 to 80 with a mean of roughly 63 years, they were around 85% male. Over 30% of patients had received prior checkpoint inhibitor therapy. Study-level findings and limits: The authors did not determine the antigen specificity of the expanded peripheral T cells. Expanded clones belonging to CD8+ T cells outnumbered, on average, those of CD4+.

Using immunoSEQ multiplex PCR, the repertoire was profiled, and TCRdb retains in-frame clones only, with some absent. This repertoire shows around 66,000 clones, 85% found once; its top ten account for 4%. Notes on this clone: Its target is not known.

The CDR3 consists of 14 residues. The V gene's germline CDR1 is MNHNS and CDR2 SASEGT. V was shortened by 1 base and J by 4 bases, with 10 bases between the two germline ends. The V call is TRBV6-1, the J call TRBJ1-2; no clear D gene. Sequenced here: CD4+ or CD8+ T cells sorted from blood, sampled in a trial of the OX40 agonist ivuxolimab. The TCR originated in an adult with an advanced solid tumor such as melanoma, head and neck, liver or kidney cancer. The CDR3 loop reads CASSEGTAVYGYTF. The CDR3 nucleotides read TGTGCCAGCAGTGAAGGGACTGCGGTCTATGGCTACACCTTC.